This entry lists 25 T cell receptor beta chains sequenced from one sample in a study of graft-versus-host responses after intestinal transplantation. Produced via immunoSEQ multiplex PCR; TCRdb's table is partial and in-frame only. The sample consists of some 85,000 clones, 85% to 95% of them appearing once. These receptors have no known antigen. The material sequenced was unstimulated CD8+ T cells sorted from spleen or lymph node cells, taken before transplant. These receptors were obtained from a human donor who was the organ donor for an intestinal transplant.

The rearrangement uses TRBV5-1 and TRBJ2-7, with TRBD1 matching over 7 bases. J lost 5 bases, V lost 5 bases, and 7 bases had no gene match. The CDR3 is 13 residues long. Germline values: CDR1 SGHRS, CDR2 YFSETQ. The CDR3: CASRYRGSDEQYF. The CDR3 DNA reads TGCGCCAGCAGGTACAGGGGATCGGACGAGCAGTACTTC.

The chain couples TRBV7-9 to TRBJ2-2; perhaps TRBD2 as D (7 bases). The length of the CDR3 is 14 residues. Germline V lookup: CDR1 SEHNR, CDR2 FQNEAQ (reference sequence). Trimming shortened V by 4 bases and J by 4 bases, and 10 bases separated the two germline ends. The CDR3 loop reads CASSSGGLTGELFF. The CDR3 DNA is TGTGCCAGCAGCTCCGGGGGGCTCACCGGGGAGCTGTTTTTT.

This chain joins TRBV6-1 and TRBJ2-7; D unresolved. Trimming took 8 bases from V and 0 from J, leaving 8 bases between them. Germline V gene data show CDR1 as MNHNS and CDR2 as SASEGT. This CDR3 has 12 amino acids. CDR3 DNA: TGTGCCAGCCACTACAACTCCTACGAGCAGTACTTC. It codes for CASHYNSYEQYF.

The CDR3 loop reads CASSLGGENTEAFF. The CDR3 bases are TGTGCCAGTAGTTTAGGGGGGGAGAACACTGAAGCTTTCTTT. The rearrangement links TRBV19 to TRBJ1-1; possible D gene TRBD1, 6 bases. Trimming shortened V by 5 bases and J by 1 base, and 11 bases separated the two germline ends. CDR3 length: 14 amino acids. Germline V lookup: CDR1 LNHDA, CDR2 SQIVND (reference sequence).

The rearrangement uses TRBV28 and TRBJ1-3; weak D call: TRBD1 (5 bases). V was pared by 5 bases and J by 4 bases, with 21 bases between. The CDR3 spans 17 residues. Germline assignment: CDR1 MDHEN and CDR2 SYDVKM. As DNA, the CDR3 is TGTGCCAGCAGTCCCTTTCAGGGATACTCTTCCGGAAACACCATATATTTT. It encodes CASSPFQGYSSGNTIYF.

V gene TRBV7-9 combines with J gene TRBJ2-7; TRBD1 might be the D (6 bases). CDR3 length: 16 amino acids. The V end lost 5 bases, the J end lost 0 bases, and 17 bases lay between the germline ends. The germline gives CDR1 SEHNR, CDR2 FQNEAQ (reference sequence). The CDR3 spells CASSPLGAITSYEQYF. CDR3 coding DNA: TGTGCCAGCAGCCCCCTGGGGGCTATCACCTCCTACGAGCAGTACTTC.

The chain joins TRBV18 to TRBJ1-4; 10 nucleotides agree with TRBD1. The V gene end was trimmed by 3 bases and the J gene end by 7 bases; junction bases not matched to a gene: 5. Germline CDR1 KGHSH, CDR2 LQKENI. This CDR3 is 15 amino acids long. CDR3: CASSPDRGRGEKLFF. The CDR3 DNA reads TGTGCCAGCTCACCTGACAGGGGGCGAGGTGAAAAACTGTTTTTT.

The rearrangement joins TRBV5-4 to TRBJ1-4, with a weak D call TRBD1 (6 bases). The V end lost 0 bases, the J end lost 5 bases, and 14 bases lay between the germline ends. The CDR3 extends over 16 amino acids. Germline CDR1 SGHNT, CDR2 YYREEE (reference sequence). CDR3 residues: CASSLGYGGANEKLFF. CDR3 nucleotide sequence: TGTGCCAGCAGCTTGGGGTACGGGGGGGCCAATGAAAAACTGTTTTTT. The full variable domain, with the rest looked up from reference TRBV5-4 and TRBJ1-4, is ETGVTQSPTHLIKTRGQQVTLRCSSQSGHNTVSWYQQALGQGPQFIFQYYREEENGRGNFPPRFSGLQFPNYSSELNVNALELDDSALYLCASSLGYGGANEKLFFGSGTQLSVL.

This chain uses TRBV19 with TRBJ1-2; D is unclear. The V end lost 6 bases, the J end lost 8 bases, and 19 bases lay between the germline ends. The length of the CDR3 is 14 residues. Per the germline V gene, CDR1 is LNHDA and CDR2 is SQIVND (reference sequence). The CDR3 bases are TGTGCCAGTAGCCCGGCGGGGTCCAACGGCGGCTACACCTTC. Translation: CASSPAGSNGGYTF.

This chain connects TRBV5-5 to TRBJ1-2; tentative D call: TRBD1 (5 bases). V was shortened by 4 bases and J by 8 bases, with 18 bases between the two germline ends. The CDR3 covers 14 residues. Germline V gene sequence: CDR1 SGHKS, CDR2 YYEKEE (reference sequence). Written as DNA, the CDR3 is TGTGCCAGCAGCGAAACCGGGGGTCCTAGCGGCTACACCTTC. Amino acids: CASSETGGPSGYTF.

The V gene is TRBV14, the J gene TRBJ2-3; no clear D. This CDR3 is built from 15 residues. The germline gives CDR1 SGHDN, CDR2 FVKESK. The V end was cut by 1 base, the J end by 0 bases, with 8 bases between. CDR3 sequence reads: CASSQVPGSTDTQYF. CDR3 nucleotide sequence: TGTGCCAGCAGCCAAGTCCCCGGTAGCACAGATACGCAGTATTTT. Full variable domain (outside the CDR3, taken from reference TRBV14 and TRBJ2-3): EAGVTQFPSHSVIEKGQTVTLRCDPISGHDNLYWYRRVMGKEIKFLLHFVKESKQDESGMPNNRFLAERTGGTYSTLKVQPAELEDSGVYFCASSQVPGSTDTQYFGPGTRLTVL.

This chain connects TRBV7-2 to TRBJ1-2, with D perhaps TRBD1 (5 bases). The germline V gene has CDR1 SGHTA and CDR2 FQGNSA. The V gene lost 0 bases and the J gene lost 3 bases, with 8 bases spanning the gap. There are 14 residues in the CDR3. The CDR3 DNA reads TGTGCCAGCAGCTTAGCTGTCAGGGACTATGGCTACACCTTC. Residues: CASSLAVRDYGYTF.

The gene calls are TRBV28 and TRBJ1-1; the D gene is possibly TRBD1 (6 bases). With 5 bases removed from V and 7 bases from J, the gap between germline ends came to 20 bases. The CDR3 runs to 15 residues. Germline CDR1 and CDR2: MDHEN and SYDVKM. The CDR3 nucleotides read TGTGCCAGCAGTCCATCGGGGGGCGCAGGATTTGAAGCTTTCTTT. Translation: CASSPSGGAGFEAFF.

The chain is built from TRBV19 and TRBJ2-1; D remains ambiguous. The CDR3 has 15 amino acids. Germline CDR1 is LNHDA and CDR2 is SQIVND (reference sequence). V gave up 3 bases and J gave up 2 bases, with 11 bases separating them. CDR3 in amino acids: CASSMSGPPYNEQFF. The CDR3 bases are TGTGCCAGTAGTATGTCCGGTCCGCCCTACAATGAGCAGTTCTTC.

This chain uses TRBV7-9 with TRBJ2-2; D gene uncertain. CDR1 and CDR2 from the germline V gene are SEHNR and FQNEAQ (reference sequence). The ends were cut back, 2 bases at V and 6 bases at J, with 4 bases in the middle. The CDR3 consists of 12 residues. The CDR3 is CASSLSSGELFF. The CDR3 DNA reads as TGTGCCAGCAGCTTATCCTCCGGGGAGCTGTTTTTT.

The chain couples TRBV19 to TRBJ2-2, with unresolved D. CDR1 and CDR2 (germline): LNHDA, SQIVND (reference sequence). This CDR3 has 14 amino acids. Trimming removed 7 bases from V and 0 bases from J, with 9 bases in between. The CDR3 region has the DNA TGTGCCAGTACCTGGGCCGCGAACACCGGGGAGCTGTTTTTT. The encoded protein is CASTWAANTGELFF.

The rearrangement links TRBV27 to TRBJ1-1, with D tentatively TRBD1 (5 bases). CDR3 length: 13 residues. The V and J ends lost 7 bases and 4 bases respectively, with 13 bases between them. CDR1 is MNHEY, CDR2 SMNVEV, per germline (reference sequence). CDR3 sequence (DNA): TGTGCCAGCACCCTGACGGGGGGCACTGAAGCTTTCTTT. Amino acid sequence: CASTLTGGTEAFF.

The chain links TRBV4-3 to TRBJ2-1; TRBD2 matches 7 bases. The CDR3 length is 15 residues. Germline CDR1 is LGHNA and CDR2 is YSLEER. After removal of 1 base from V and 5 bases from J, the junction contained 5 bases not matched to a gene. The CDR3 here is CASSQGTSDNNEQFF. The CDR3 DNA sequence: TGCGCCAGCAGCCAAGGTACTAGCGATAACAATGAGCAGTTCTTC.

This clone turned up a few times. The chain uses TRBV5-1 and TRBJ2-7; 8 bases align to TRBD2. Germline CDR1 and CDR2: SGHRS and YFSETQ. The V gene end was trimmed by 3 bases and the J gene end by 5 bases; junction bases not matched to a gene: 7. The CDR3 has 14 amino acids. The CDR3 reads CASSSSGGFNEQYF. The CDR3 region has the DNA TGCGCCAGCAGCTCGAGCGGGGGTTTCAACGAGCAGTACTTC. Full variable domain (rest looked up from reference TRBV5-1 and TRBJ2-7): KAGVTQTPRYLIKTRGQQVTLSCSPISGHRSVSWYQQTPGQGLQFLFEYFSETQRNKGNFPGRFSGRQFSNSRSEMNVSTLELGDSALYLCASSSSGGFNEQYFGPGTRLTVT.

The chain links TRBV7-2 to TRBJ1-5, with D unclear. Germline loops: CDR1 SGHTA, CDR2 FQGNSA. The ends were cut back, 1 base at V and 3 bases at J, with 16 bases in the middle. The CDR3 contains 17 residues. The CDR3 reads CASSLEFGVYPNQPQHF. CDR3 DNA: TGTGCCAGCAGCTTAGAATTCGGTGTATACCCCAATCAGCCCCAGCATTTT.

In this sample, this clone turned up once. The chain employs TRBV7-6 and TRBJ2-3; 10 bases fit TRBD2. The CDR3 contains 17 residues. Trimming removed 1 base from V and 2 bases from J; junction bases left unmatched: 6. In germline, CDR1 is SGHVS, CDR2 FNYEAQ. The CDR3 loop reads CASSLDRTSGVTDTQYF. CDR3 DNA sequence: TGTGCCAGCAGCTTAGATCGTACTAGCGGGGTCACAGATACGCAGTATTTT.

CDR3 region: CASSLGPGAMNTEAFF. The CDR3 DNA is TGTGCCAGCAGCTTGGGACCAGGGGCCATGAACACTGAAGCTTTCTTT. The rearrangement uses TRBV5-6 and TRBJ1-1; weak D call: TRBD1 (6 bases). The length of the CDR3 is 16 residues. V was pared by 0 bases and J by 0 bases, with 12 bases between. The V gene's germline CDR1 is SGHDT and CDR2 YYEEEE.

The rearrangement uses TRBV28 and TRBJ2-3; possible D gene TRBD1, 5 bases. This CDR3 is built from 13 residues. Between the trimmed V and J ends, which lost 5 bases and 6 bases, there was a span of 12 bases. The germline gives CDR1 MDHEN, CDR2 SYDVKM. CDR3 in amino acids: CASSQGVGDTQYF. The CDR3 DNA sequence: TGTGCCAGCAGTCAAGGGGTAGGGGATACGCAGTATTTT.

The gene calls are TRBV7-6 and TRBJ1-1; perhaps TRBD1 as D (5 bases). V was clipped by 1 base and J by 4 bases, with 10 bases between them. Germline values: CDR1 SGHVS, CDR2 FNYEAQ. The CDR3 length is 14 residues. The CDR3 is CASSLGGGTTEAFF. DNA of the CDR3: TGTGCCAGCAGCTTAGGCGGGGGGACCACTGAAGCTTTCTTT.

The V call is TRBV12-5, the J call TRBJ1-3; D call uncertain. Between the trimmed V and J ends, which lost 2 bases and 2 bases, there was a span of 10 bases. Germline-derived CDR1 and CDR2 are LGHNT and FRNRAP. This CDR3 has 15 amino acids. CDR3 nucleotides: TGTGCTAGTGGTTTGCCACGAGGGACTGGAAACACCATATATTTT. Its protein product is CASGLPRGTGNTIYF.